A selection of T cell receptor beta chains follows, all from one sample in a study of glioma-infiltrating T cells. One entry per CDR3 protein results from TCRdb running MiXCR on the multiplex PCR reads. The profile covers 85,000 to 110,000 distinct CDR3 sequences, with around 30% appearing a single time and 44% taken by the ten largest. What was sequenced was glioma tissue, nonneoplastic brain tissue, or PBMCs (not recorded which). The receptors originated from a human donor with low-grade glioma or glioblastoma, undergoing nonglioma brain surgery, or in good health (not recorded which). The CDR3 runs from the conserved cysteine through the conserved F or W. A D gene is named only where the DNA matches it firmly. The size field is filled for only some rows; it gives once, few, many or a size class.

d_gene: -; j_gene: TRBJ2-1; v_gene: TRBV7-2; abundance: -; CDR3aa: CASSLVNSRPYDEQFF; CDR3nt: TGTGCCAGCAGCTTAGTGAACTCACGTCCCTACGATGAGCAGTTCTTC
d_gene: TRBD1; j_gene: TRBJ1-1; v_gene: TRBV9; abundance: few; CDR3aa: CASSVGDRGRGTEAFF; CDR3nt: TGTGCCAGCAGCGTAGGAGACAGGGGGCGAGGGACTGAAGCTTTCTTT
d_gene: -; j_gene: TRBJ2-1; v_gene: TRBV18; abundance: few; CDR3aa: CASSPLGSGEQFF; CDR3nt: TGTGCCAGCTCACCATTGGGTAGTGGTGAGCAGTTCTTC
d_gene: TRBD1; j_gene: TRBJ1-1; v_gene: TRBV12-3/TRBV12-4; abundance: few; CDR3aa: CASSLQLLGQGANTEAFF; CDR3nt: TGTGCCAGCAGTTTACAGCTTCTGGGACAGGGGGCTAACACTGAAGCTTTCTTT
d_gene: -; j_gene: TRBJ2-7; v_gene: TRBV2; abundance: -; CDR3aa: CASRAAASFSYEQYF; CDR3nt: TGTGCCAGCAGGGCAGCGGCAAGCTTCTCCTACGAGCAGTACTTC
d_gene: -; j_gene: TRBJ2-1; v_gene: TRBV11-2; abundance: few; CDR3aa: CASNLDASSYNEQFF; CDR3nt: TGTGCCAGCAATTTAGACGCGAGCTCCTACAATGAGCAGTTCTTC
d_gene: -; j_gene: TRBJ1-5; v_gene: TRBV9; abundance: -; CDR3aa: CASSTSTAFDQPQHF; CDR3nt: TGTGCCAGCAGCACTAGTACGGCGTTTGATCAGCCCCAGCATTTT
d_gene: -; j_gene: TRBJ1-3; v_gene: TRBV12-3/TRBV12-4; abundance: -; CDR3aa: CASTKSSGNTIYF; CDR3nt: TGTGCCAGCACCAAGAGCTCTGGAAACACCATATATTTT
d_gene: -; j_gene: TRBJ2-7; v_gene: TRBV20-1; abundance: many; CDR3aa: CSARPIQRDEQYF; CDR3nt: TGCAGTGCTAGACCCATCCAGAGAGACGAGCAGTACTTC
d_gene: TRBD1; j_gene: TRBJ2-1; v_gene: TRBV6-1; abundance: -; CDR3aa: CASTRTGGSYNEQFF; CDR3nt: TGTGCCAGCACCCGGACAGGTGGCTCCTACAATGAGCAGTTCTTC
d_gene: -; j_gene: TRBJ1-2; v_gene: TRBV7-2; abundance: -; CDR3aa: CVSSLATGRVDGYTF; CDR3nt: TGTGTTAGCAGCTTAGCGACGGGCAGGGTAGATGGCTACACCTTC
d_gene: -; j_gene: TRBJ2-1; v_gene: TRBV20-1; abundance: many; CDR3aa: CSARERIQEQFF; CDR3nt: TGCAGTGCTAGAGAACGGATCCAGGAGCAGTTCTTC
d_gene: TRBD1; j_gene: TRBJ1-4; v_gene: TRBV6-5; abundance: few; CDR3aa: CASSYSRQGSGNEKLFF; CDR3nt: TGTGCCAGCAGTTACTCGAGACAGGGGTCGGGTAATGAAAAACTGTTTTTT
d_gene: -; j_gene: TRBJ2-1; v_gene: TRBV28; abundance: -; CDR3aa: CASSFGGNERFF; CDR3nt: TGTGCCAGCAGTTTTGGGGGCAATGAGCGGTTCTTC
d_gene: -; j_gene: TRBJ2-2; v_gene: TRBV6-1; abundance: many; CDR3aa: CASSLLTGELFF; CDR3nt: TGTGCCAGCAGCCTTCTCACCGGGGAGCTGTTTTTT
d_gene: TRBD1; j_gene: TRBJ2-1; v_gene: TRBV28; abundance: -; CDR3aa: CASSSSGGTYNEQFF; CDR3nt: TGTGCCAGCAGTTCCTCAGGGGGCACCTACAATGAGCAGTTCTTC
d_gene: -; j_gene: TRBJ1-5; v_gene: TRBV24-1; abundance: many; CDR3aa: CATSDFGGGNQPQHF; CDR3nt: TGTGCCACCAGTGATTTTGGGGGGGGGAATCAGCCCCAGCATTTT
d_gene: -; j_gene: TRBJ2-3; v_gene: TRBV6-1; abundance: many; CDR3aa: CASTDFEAVHRGQYF; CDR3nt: TGTGCCAGCACCGATTTCGAGGCAGTGCATAGGGGGCAGTATTTT
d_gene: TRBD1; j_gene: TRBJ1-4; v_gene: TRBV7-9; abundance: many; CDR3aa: CASSRTGVNEKLFF; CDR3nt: TGTGCCAGCAGCCGGACAGGGGTTAATGAAAAACTGTTTTTT
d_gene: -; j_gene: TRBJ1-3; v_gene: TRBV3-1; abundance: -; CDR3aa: CASLLGRGGNTIYF; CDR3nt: TGTGCCAGCCTCCTAGGGCGGGGCGGAAACACCATATATTTT
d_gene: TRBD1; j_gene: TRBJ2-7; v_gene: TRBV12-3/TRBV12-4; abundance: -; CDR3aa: CASSPWTGDEQYF; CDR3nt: TGTGCCAGCAGTCCATGGACAGGGGACGAGCAGTACTTC
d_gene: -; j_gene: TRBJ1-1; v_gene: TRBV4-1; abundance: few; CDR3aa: CASSQRQVTEAFF; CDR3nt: TGCGCCAGCAGCCAAAGACAGGTCACTGAAGCTTTCTTT
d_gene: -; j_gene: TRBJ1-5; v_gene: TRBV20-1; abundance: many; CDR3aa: CSARGPGQRNQPQHF; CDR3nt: TGCAGTGCTAGAGGGCCGGGACAACGGAATCAGCCCCAGCATTTT
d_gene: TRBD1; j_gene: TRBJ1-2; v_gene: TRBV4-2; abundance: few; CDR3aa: CASSQQNRGVDGYTF; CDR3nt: TGTGCCAGCAGCCAACAAAACAGGGGAGTCGATGGCTACACCTTC
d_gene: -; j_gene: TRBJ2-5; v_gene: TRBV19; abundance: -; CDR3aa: CASSVGGAGETQYF; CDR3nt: TGTGCCAGTAGCGTGGGGGGGGCCGGAGAGACCCAGTACTTC
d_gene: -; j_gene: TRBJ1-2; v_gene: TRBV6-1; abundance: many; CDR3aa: CASSFLPGQRVGGYTF; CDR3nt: TGTGCCAGCAGTTTCCTCCCTGGACAGCGTGTGGGCGGCTACACCTTC
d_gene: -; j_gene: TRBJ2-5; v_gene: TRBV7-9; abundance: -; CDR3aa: CASSLPLFQETQYF; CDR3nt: TGTGCCAGCAGCTTACCTCTGTTCCAAGAGACCCAGTACTTC
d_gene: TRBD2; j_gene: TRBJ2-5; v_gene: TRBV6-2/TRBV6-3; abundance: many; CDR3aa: CASSYSGGSQETQYF; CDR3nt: TGTGCCAGCAGTTATAGCGGGGGGAGCCAAGAGACCCAGTACTTC
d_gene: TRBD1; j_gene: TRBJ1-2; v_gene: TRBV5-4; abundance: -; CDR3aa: CASSSRTGPYGYTF; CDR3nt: TGTGCCAGCAGCTCTCGGACAGGGCCCTATGGCTACACCTTC
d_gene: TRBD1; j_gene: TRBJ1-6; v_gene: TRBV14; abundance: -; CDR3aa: CASSRSWTGGFSPLHF; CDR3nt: TGTGCCAGCAGCCGATCCTGGACAGGGGGCTTTTCACCCCTCCACTTT
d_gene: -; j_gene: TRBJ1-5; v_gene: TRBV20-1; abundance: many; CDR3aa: CSARDPFDGQPQHF; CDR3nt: TGCAGTGCTAGAGATCCTTTCGACGGCCAGCCCCAGCATTTT
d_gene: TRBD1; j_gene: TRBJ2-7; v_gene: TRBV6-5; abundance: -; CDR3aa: CASSYLGQGEAYKQYF; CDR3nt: TGTGCCAGCAGTTACCTGGGACAGGGAGAAGCCTACAAGCAGTACTTC
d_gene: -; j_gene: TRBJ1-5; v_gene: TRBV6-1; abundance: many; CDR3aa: CASKETGRNNQPQHF; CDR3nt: TGTGCCAGCAAGGAGACAGGACGGAACAATCAGCCCCAGCATTTT
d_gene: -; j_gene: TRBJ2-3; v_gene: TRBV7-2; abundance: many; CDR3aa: CASSLRSGSDTQYF; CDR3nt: TGTGCCAGCAGCTTACGGTCCGGTTCAGATACGCAGTATTTT
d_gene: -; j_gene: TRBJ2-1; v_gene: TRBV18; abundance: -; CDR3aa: CASSPPGKGYNEQFF; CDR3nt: TGTGCCAGCTCACCACCGGGAAAGGGCTACAATGAGCAGTTCTTC
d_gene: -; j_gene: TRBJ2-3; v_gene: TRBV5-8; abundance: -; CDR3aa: CASSLLADTQYF; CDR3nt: TGTGCCAGCAGCTTGCTGGCAGATACGCAGTATTTT
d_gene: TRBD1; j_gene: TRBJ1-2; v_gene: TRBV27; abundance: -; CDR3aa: CASSKGTGVPTYGYTF; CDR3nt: TGTGCCAGCAGCAAGGGAACAGGGGTCCCGACCTATGGCTACACCTTC
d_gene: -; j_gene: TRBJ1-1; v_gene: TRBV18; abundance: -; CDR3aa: CTSSLERWGLTEAFF; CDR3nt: TGTACCAGCTCACTAGAACGCTGGGGGTTAACTGAAGCTTTCTTT
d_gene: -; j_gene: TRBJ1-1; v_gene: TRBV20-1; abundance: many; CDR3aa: CSATGNTEAFF; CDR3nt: TGCAGTGCGACGGGGAACACTGAAGCTTTCTTT
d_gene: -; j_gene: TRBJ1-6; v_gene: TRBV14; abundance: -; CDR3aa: CASSQAYSPLHF; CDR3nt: TGTGCCAGCAGCCAAGCGTACTCACCCCTCCACTTT
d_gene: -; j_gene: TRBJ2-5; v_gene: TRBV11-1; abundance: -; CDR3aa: CASSRDTEETQNF; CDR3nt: TGTGCCAGCAGCCGTGACACGGAGGAGACCCAGAACTTC
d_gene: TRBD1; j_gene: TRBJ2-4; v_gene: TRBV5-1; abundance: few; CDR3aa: CASSLDYWGQKNIQYF; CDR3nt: TGCGCCAGCAGCTTGGATTATTGGGGACAGAAAAACATTCAGTACTTC
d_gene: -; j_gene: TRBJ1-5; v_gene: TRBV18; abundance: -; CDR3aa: CASSPQGLRGSNQPQHF; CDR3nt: TGTGCCAGCTCACCACAGGGTCTTAGGGGGAGCAATCAGCCCCAGCATTTT
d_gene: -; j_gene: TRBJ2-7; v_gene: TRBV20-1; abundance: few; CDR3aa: CSAPESAGEQCF; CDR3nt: TGCAGTGCTCCCGAGTCTGCTGGGGAGCAGTGCTTC